The 4 T cell receptor beta chains reported below all come from one sample, sequenced in a study of blood T cells in healthy people across ages. Sample-barcoded 5' priming and a J-beta primer mix drove a second PCR of about 7 to 12 cycles. Using its own MiXCR run on the 5' RACE reads, TCRdb lists one record per CDR3 protein. The profile shows about 290,000 distinct CDR3 sequences, roughly 27% of them singletons. Sequenced sample: blood. Receptor source: a woman between 65 and 79 years old in good health.

This clonotype was counted between two and nine times. The chain has TRBV5-1 and TRBJ1-2; TRBD1 aligns across 9 bases. The CDR3 extends over 16 amino acids. Trimming took 6 bases from V and 8 from J; bases not matched to a gene: 17. CDR1 and CDR2 from the germline V gene are SGHRS and YFSETQ. CDR3 coding DNA: TGCGCCAGCAACCTAACTCCGGGACAGGGTCAAGGAGGCTACACCTTC. This gives the protein CASNLTPGQGQGGYTF.

The sample holds a few counts of this clonotype. At one of its ends the junction is not consistent with the germline gene, which may arise from a read error. This chain connects TRBV12-3 or TRBV12-4 to TRBJ2-2; 8 positions match TRBD2. This CDR3 is 15 amino acids long. CDR3 residues: CAGSLAGRNTGELFF. The CDR3 DNA follows: TGTGCCGGCAGTTTAGCGGGGAGGAACACCGGGGAGCTGTTTTTT.

This clonotype was detected ten times or more. V usage is TRBV20-1 and J usage is TRBJ2-3; no clear D. The V and J ends lost 2 bases and 2 bases respectively, with 14 bases between them. The length of the CDR3 is 15 residues. Germline loops: CDR1 DFQATT, CDR2 SNEGSKA (reference sequence). CDR3 bases: TGCAGTGCTAGATCGCCGTCGGCAGACACAGATACGCAGTATTTT. This translates into CSARSPSADTDTQYF.

This rearrangement joins TRBV20-1 to TRBJ1-2; D uncertain. The ends were cut back, 3 bases at V and 7 bases at J, with 21 bases in the middle. The CDR3 runs to 15 residues. Germline CDR1 is DFQATT and CDR2 is SNEGSKA (reference sequence). DNA for the CDR3: TGCAGTGCTAGTCGCTCCGGAGCCGTAGGGTCTGGCTACACCTTC. Its translation: CSASRSGAVGSGYTF.